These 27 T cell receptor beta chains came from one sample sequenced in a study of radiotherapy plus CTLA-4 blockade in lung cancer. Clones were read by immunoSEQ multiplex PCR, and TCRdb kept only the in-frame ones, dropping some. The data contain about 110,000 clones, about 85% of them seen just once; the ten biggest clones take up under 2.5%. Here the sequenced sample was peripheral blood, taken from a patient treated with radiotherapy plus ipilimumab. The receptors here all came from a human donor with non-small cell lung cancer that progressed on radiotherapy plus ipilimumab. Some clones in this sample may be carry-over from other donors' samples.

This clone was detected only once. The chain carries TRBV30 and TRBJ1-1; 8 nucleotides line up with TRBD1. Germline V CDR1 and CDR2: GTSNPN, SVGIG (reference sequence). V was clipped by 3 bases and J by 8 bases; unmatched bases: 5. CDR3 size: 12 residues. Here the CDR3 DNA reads TGTGCCTGGAGCATCCACAGGGGGGAAGCTTTCTTT. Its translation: CAWSIHRGEAFF.

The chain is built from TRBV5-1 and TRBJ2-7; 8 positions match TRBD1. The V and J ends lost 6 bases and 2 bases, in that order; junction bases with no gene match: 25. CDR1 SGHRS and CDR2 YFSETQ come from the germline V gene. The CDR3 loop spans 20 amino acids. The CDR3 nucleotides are TGCGCCAGCATCCCTCAGGAGGGACAGGCTAACAAGGGGATCACCTACGAGCAGTACTTC. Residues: CASIPQEGQANKGITYEQYF.

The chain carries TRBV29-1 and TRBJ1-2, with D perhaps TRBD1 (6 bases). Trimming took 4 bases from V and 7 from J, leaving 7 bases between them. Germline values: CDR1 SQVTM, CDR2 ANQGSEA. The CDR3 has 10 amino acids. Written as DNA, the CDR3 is TGCAGCGTTGCAGGGGCTGGCTACACCTTC. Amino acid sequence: CSVAGAGYTF.

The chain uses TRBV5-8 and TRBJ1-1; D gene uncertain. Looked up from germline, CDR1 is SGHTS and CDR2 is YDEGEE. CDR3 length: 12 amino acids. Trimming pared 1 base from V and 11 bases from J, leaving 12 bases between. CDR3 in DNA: TGTGCCAGCAGCTTGCTAGGACCCTGGGCTTTCTTT. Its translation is CASSLLGPWAFF.

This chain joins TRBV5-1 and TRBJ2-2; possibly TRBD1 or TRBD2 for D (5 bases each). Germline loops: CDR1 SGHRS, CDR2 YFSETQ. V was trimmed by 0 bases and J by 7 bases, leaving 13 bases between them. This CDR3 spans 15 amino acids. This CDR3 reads CASSLVQGEGGELFF. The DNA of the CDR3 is TGCGCCAGCAGCTTGGTCCAGGGTGAGGGCGGGGAGCTGTTTTTT.

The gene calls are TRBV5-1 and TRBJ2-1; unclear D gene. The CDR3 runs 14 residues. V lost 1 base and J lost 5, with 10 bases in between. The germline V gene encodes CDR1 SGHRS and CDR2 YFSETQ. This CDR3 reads CASSLQAENNEQFF. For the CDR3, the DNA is TGCGCCAGCAGCTTGCAGGCAGAAAACAATGAGCAGTTCTTC.

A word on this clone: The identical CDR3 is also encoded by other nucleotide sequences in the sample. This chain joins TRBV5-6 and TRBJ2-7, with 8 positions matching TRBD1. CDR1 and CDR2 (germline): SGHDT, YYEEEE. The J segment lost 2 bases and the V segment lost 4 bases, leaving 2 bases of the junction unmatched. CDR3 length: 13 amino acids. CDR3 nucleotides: TGTGCCAGCAGCCGGGACAGGACCTACGAGCAGTACTTC. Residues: CASSRDRTYEQYF.

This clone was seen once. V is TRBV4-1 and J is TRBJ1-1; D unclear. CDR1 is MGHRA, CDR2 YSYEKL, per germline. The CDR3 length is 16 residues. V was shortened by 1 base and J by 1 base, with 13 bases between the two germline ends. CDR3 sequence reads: CASSQVPSGWNTEAFF. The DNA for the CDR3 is TGCGCCAGCAGCCAAGTGCCAAGCGGGTGGAACACTGAAGCTTTCTTT.

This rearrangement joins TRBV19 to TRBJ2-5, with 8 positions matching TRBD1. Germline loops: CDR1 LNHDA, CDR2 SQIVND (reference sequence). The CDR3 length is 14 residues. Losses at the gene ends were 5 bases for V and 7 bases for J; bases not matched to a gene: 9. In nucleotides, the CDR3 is TGTGCCAGTAGTCCTTCGACAGGGGTCGGGACCCAGTACTTC. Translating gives CASSPSTGVGTQYF. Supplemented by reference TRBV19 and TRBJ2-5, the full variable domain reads DGGITQSPKYLFRKEGQNVTLSCEQNLNHDAMYWYRQDPGQGLRLIYYSQIVNDFQKGDIAEGYSVSREKKESFPLTVTSAQKNPTAFYLCASSPSTGVGTQYFGPGTRLLVL.

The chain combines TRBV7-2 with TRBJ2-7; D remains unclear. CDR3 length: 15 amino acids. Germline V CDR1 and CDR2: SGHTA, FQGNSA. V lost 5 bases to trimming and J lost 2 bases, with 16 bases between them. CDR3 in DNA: TGTGCCAGCAGCACCAACCTCTGGCAAACCTACGAGCAGTACTTC. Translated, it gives CASSTNLWQTYEQYF.

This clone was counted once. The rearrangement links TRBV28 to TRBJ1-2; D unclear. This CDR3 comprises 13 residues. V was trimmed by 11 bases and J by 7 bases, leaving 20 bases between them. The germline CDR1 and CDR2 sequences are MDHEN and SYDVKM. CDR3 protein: CAGARGLSAGYTF. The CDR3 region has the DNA TGTGCCGGCGCTCGTGGCCTTTCGGCTGGCTACACCTTC.

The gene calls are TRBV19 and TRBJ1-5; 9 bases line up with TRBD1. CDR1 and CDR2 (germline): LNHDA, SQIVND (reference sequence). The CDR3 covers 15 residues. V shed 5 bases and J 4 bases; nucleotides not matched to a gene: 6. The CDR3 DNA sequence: TGTGCCAGTAGTGAAGGGACAGGGCAAAATCAGCCCCAGCATTTT. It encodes CASSEGTGQNQPQHF.

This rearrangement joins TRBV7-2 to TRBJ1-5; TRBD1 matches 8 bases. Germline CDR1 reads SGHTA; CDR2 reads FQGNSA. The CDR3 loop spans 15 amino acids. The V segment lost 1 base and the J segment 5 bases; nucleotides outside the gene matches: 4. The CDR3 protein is CASSLVGDRYQPQHF. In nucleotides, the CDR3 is TGTGCCAGCAGCTTAGTCGGGGACAGGTATCAGCCCCAGCATTTT.

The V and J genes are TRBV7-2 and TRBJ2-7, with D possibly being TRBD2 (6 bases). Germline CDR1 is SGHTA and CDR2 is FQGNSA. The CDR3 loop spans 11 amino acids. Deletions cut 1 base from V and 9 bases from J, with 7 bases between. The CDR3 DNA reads TGTGCCAGCAGCTTAGACGGGGGGCAGTACTTC. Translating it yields CASSLDGGQYF.

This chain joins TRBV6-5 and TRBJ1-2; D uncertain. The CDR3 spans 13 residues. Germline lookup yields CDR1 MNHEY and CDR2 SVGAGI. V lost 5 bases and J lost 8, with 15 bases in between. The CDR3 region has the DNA TGTGCCAGCAGTCCCGGGCCCAGAAGGGGCTACACCTTC. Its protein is CASSPGPRRGYTF.

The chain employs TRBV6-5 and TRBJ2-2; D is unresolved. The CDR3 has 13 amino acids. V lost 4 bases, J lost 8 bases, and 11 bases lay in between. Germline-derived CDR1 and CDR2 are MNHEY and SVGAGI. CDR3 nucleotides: TGTGCCAGCAGTTGGGGATCGGAAGGGGAGCTGTTTTTT. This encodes CASSWGSEGELFF.

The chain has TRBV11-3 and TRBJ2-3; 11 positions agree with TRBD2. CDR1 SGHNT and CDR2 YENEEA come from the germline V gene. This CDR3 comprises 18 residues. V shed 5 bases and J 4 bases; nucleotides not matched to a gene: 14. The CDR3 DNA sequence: TGTGCCAGCAGCCCACGCAGTGGGGGACTAGCGGTCGCAGATACGCAGTATTTT. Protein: CASSPRSGGLAVADTQYF.

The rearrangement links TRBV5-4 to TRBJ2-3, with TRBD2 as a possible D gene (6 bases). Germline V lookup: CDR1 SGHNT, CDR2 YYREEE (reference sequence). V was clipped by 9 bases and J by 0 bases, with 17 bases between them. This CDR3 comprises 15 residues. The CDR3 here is CATRRGGESTDTQYF. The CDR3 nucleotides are TGTGCCACCCGGCGGGGCGGGGAAAGCACAGATACGCAGTATTTT.

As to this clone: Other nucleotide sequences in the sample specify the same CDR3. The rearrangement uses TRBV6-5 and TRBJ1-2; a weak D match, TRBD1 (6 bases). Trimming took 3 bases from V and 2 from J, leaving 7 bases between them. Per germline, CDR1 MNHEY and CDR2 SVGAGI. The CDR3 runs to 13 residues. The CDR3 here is CASSYGTNYGYTF. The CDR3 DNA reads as TGTGCCAGCAGTTATGGGACAAACTATGGCTACACCTTC.

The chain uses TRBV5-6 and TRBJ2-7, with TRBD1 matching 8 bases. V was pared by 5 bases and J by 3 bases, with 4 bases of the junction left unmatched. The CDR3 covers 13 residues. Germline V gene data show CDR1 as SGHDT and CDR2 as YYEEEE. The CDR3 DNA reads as TGTGCCAGCAGTTGGGACAGGATCTACGAGCAGTACTTC. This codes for CASSWDRIYEQYF.

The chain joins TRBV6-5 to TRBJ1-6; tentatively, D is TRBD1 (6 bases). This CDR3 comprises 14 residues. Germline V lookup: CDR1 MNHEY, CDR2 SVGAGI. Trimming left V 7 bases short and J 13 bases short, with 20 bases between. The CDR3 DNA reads TGTGCCAGCACCGAGAGGACAGTGCGGCTGCCCCTCCACTTT. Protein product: CASTERTVRLPLHF.

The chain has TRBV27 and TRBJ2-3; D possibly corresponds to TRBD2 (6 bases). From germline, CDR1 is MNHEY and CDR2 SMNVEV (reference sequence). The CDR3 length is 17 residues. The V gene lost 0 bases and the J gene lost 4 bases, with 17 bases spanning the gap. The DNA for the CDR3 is TGTGCCAGCAGTTTATCGAAGCTGGCGGGGTTCGCAGATACGCAGTATTTT. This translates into CASSLSKLAGFADTQYF.

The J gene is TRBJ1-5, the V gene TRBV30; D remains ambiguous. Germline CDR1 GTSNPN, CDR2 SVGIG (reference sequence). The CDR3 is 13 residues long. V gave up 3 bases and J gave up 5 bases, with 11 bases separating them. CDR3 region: CAWSYGEDQPQHF. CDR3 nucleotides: TGTGCCTGGAGCTATGGCGAGGATCAGCCCCAGCATTTT.

The CDR3 DNA sequence: TGTGCCAGCTCAACTGGACAGCCGAACTATGGCTACACCTTC. Translating gives CASSTGQPNYGYTF. The rearrangement joins TRBV18 to TRBJ1-2; tentative D call: TRBD1 (6 bases). Trimming stripped 5 bases from V and 2 bases from J, with 12 bases between. CDR3 size: 14 residues. Germline loops: CDR1 KGHSH, CDR2 LQKENI.

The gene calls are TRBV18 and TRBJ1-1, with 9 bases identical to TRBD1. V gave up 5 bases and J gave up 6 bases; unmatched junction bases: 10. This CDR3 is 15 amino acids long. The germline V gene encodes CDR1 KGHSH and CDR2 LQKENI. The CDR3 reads CASSFSGTGHAEAFF. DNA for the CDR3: TGTGCCAGCTCATTTTCCGGGACAGGGCACGCTGAAGCTTTCTTT.

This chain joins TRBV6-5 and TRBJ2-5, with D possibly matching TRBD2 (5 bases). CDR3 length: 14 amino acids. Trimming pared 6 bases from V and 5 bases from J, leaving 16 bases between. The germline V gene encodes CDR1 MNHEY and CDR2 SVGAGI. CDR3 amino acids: CASSTVGMRETQYF. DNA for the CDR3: TGTGCCAGCAGCACCGTCGGGATGAGGGAGACCCAGTACTTC.

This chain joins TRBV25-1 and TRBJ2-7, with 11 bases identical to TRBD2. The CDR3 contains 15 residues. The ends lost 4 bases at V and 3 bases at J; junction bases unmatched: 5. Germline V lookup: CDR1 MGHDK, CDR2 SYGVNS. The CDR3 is CASSAPSGGIYEQYF. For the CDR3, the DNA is TGTGCCAGCAGTGCTCCTAGCGGGGGGATCTACGAGCAGTACTTC.